This T cell receptor (beta chain) was observed in a study of STAT5B mutations in CD4+ large granular lymphocyte leukemia. On the study more broadly: The CDR3 'QG' motif was associated with a particular HLA allele among healthy donors. Study findings and constraints: Patient CD4-sorted repertoires looked more clonal than healthy CD4+ repertoires, even without putative leukemic clones.

On this clone: Its antigen is as yet unknown.

This CDR3 has 17 residues. J lost 4 bases, V lost 1 base, and 9 bases had no gene match. Per germline, CDR1 SGDLS and CDR2 YYNGEE. As originally analysed: Lowest detectable productive clonotype frequency was 2.59 x 10-5. Sequenced by immunoSEQ multiplex PCR; TCRdb stores in-frame clones only, minus some. V and J calls and clone size come straight from that table; D and trimming were deduced from the DNA. The sample includes some 21,000 clones, approximately 75% of them seen just once. The chain is built from TRBV9 and TRBJ1-3; TRBD1 matches 9 bases. The sequence was obtained from a human donor in good health. The specimen sequenced was CD4+ T cells from blood buffy coats. CDR3 residues: CASSVKTGGGQGNTIYF. The CDR3 nucleotides read TGTGCCAGCAGCGTAAAGACAGGGGGAGGACAAGGAAACACCATATATTTT. The entire variable domain, with the rest obtained from reference TRBV9 and TRBJ1-3, is as follows: DSGVTQTPKHLITATGQRVTLRCSPRSGDLSVYWYQQSLDQGLQFLIQYYNGEERAKGNILERFSAQQFPDLHSELNLSSLELGDSALYFCASSVKTGGGQGNTIYFGEGSWLTVV.